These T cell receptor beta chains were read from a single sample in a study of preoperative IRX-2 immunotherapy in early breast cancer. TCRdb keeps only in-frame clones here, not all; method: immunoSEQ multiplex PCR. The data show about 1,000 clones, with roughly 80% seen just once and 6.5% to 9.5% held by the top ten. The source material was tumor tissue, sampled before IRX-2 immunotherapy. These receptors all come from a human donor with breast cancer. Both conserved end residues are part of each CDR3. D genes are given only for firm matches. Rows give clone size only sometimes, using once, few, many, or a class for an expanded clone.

CDR3: CASSFWDVELAQYF; DNA: TGTGCCAGCAGCTTTTGGGACGTTGAGCTGGCCCAGTACTTC; J: TRBJ2-5; size: -; D: -; V: TRBV11-3
CDR3: CASRPRTGELFF; DNA: TGTGCCAGCAGACCGAGGACCGGGGAGCTGTTTTTT; J: TRBJ2-2; size: -; D: -; V: TRBV6-8
CDR3: CASRSQGADYGYTF; DNA: TGTGCCAGCAGATCACAGGGGGCAGACTATGGCTACACCTTC; J: TRBJ1-2; size: -; D: TRBD1; V: TRBV6-8
CDR3: CSGTVVNTEAFF; DNA: TGCAGCGGCACCGTCGTGAACACTGAAGCTTTCTTT; J: TRBJ1-1; size: -; D: -; V: TRBV29-1
CDR3: CASSQTAGGGNEQFF; DNA: TGTGCCAGCAGCCAAACAGCGGGAGGAGGCAATGAGCAGTTCTTC; J: TRBJ2-1; size: -; D: TRBD2; V: TRBV14
CDR3: CAWSVLPGNEQFF; DNA: TGTGCCTGGAGTGTACTGCCGGGCAATGAGCAGTTCTTC; J: TRBJ2-1; size: -; D: -; V: TRBV30
CDR3: CASSALSRAARAGNTIYF; DNA: TGTGCCAGCAGTGCCTTGAGCCGGGCAGCCCGGGCTGGAAACACCATATATTTT; J: TRBJ1-3; size: -; D: -; V: TRBV6-8
CDR3: CASGHMTGPTEAFF; DNA: TGTGCTAGTGGTCACATGACAGGGCCCACTGAAGCTTTCTTT; J: TRBJ1-1; size: few; D: TRBD1; V: TRBV12-5
CDR3: CASSIAGGLDTQYF; DNA: TGTGCCAGTAGTATAGCGGGAGGGCTGGATACGCAGTATTTT; J: TRBJ2-3; size: -; D: TRBD2; V: TRBV19
CDR3: CASSLDKGPYEQYF; DNA: TGTGCCAGCAGCTTGGACAAAGGGCCCTACGAGCAGTACTTC; J: TRBJ2-7; size: -; D: -; V: TRBV11-3
CDR3: CASAGTINYGYTF; DNA: TGTGCCAGCGCTGGGACGATTAACTATGGCTACACCTTC; J: TRBJ1-2; size: -; D: -; V: TRBV6-8
CDR3: CAIKVIRPPGYEQYF; DNA: TGTGCCATCAAGGTCATAAGGCCCCCAGGATACGAGCAGTACTTC; J: TRBJ2-7; size: -; D: -; V: TRBV6-8
CDR3: CASSLGAAGGMTDTQYF; DNA: TGTGCCAGCAGCTTAGGAGCGGCCGGGGGGATGACAGATACGCAGTATTTT; J: TRBJ2-3; size: -; D: TRBD2; V: TRBV11-3
CDR3: CASSRGQGREKLFF; DNA: TGTGCCAGCAGCCGGGGACAGGGCCGGGAAAAACTGTTTTTT; J: TRBJ1-4; size: -; D: TRBD1; V: TRBV28
CDR3: CSVVVYGGTSTQKKLFF; DNA: TGCAGCGTTGTCGTATACGGGGGGACCTCAACCCAGAAAAAACTGTTTTTT; J: TRBJ1-4; size: once; D: -; V: TRBV29-1
CDR3: CASSPSFDRLDGYTF; DNA: TGTGCCAGCAGCCCCTCCTTTGACAGGTTGGATGGCTACACCTTC; J: TRBJ1-2; size: -; D: -; V: TRBV11-3
CDR3: CASNLRQGEAFF; DNA: TGTGCCAGCAATTTACGACAGGGGGAAGCTTTCTTT; J: TRBJ1-1; size: -; D: TRBD1; V: TRBV6-8
CDR3: CASSSQTVSSGNTIYF; DNA: TGTGCCAGCAGCAGCCAGACAGTATCCTCTGGAAACACCATATATTTT; J: TRBJ1-3; size: few; D: -; V: TRBV11-3
CDR3: CASSLAGTELSNQPQHF; DNA: TGTGCCAGCAGCTTGGCCGGGACAGAGCTTAGCAATCAGCCCCAGCATTTT; J: TRBJ1-5; size: once; D: TRBD1; V: TRBV11-3
CDR3: CASSLDLRGSNTEAFF; DNA: TGTGCCAGCAGTTTAGACCTTCGAGGCAGTAACACTGAAGCTTTCTTT; J: TRBJ1-1; size: once; D: -; V: TRBV28
CDR3: CATSLGEWTTEAFF; DNA: TGTGCCACCAGCTTGGGCGAATGGACCACTGAAGCTTTCTTT; J: TRBJ1-1; size: -; D: -; V: TRBV15
CDR3: CASSTGLAGGSGEQYF; DNA: TGTGCCAGCAGCACTGGACTAGCGGGAGGTTCGGGCGAGCAGTACTTC; J: TRBJ2-7; size: -; D: TRBD2; V: TRBV11-3
CDR3: CATSRAGPGQGSYEQYF; DNA: TGTGCCACCAGCAGAGCCGGTCCGGGACAGGGCTCCTACGAGCAGTACTTC; J: TRBJ2-7; size: few; D: TRBD1; V: TRBV15
CDR3: CASSYQKGNRPKDEQYF; DNA: TGTGCCAGCAGTTACCAAAAGGGAAACAGGCCGAAGGACGAGCAGTACTTC; J: TRBJ2-7; size: -; D: -; V: TRBV6-8
CDR3: CAWTKTDMNTEAFF; DNA: TGTGCCTGGACCAAGACAGACATGAACACTGAAGCTTTCTTT; J: TRBJ1-1; size: -; D: -; V: TRBV30
CDR3: CASGRGNGYEQYF; DNA: TGTGCCAGCGGAAGGGGAAATGGTTACGAGCAGTACTTC; J: TRBJ2-7; size: -; D: -; V: TRBV25-1
CDR3: CASRVTPKGEKLFF; DNA: TGTGCCAGCAGAGTGACACCTAAGGGCGAAAAACTGTTTTTT; J: TRBJ1-4; size: few; D: -; V: TRBV6-8
CDR3: CASTDRAYSPLHF; DNA: TGTGCCAGCACGGACAGGGCATACTCACCCCTCCACTTT; J: TRBJ1-6; size: -; D: TRBD1; V: TRBV6-8
CDR3: CSVNDGGYEQYF; DNA: TGCAGCGTTAATGATGGGGGGTACGAGCAGTACTTC; J: TRBJ2-7; size: -; D: -; V: TRBV29-1
CDR3: CASSPRDQSYEQYF; DNA: TGTGCCAGCAGCCCACGGGACCAATCCTACGAGCAGTACTTC; J: TRBJ2-7; size: -; D: -; V: TRBV11-3
CDR3: CASSSSGGVTDTQYF; DNA: TGTGCCAGCAGTTCAAGCGGGGGGGTCACAGATACGCAGTATTTT; J: TRBJ2-3; size: -; D: TRBD2; V: TRBV11-3
CDR3: CASRQQGFQETQYF; DNA: TGTGCCAGCAGACAACAGGGTTTTCAAGAGACCCAGTACTTC; J: TRBJ2-5; size: -; D: -; V: TRBV6-8
CDR3: CASCNDAGANYGYTF; DNA: TGTGCCAGCTGTAATGATGCAGGGGCTAACTATGGCTACACCTTC; J: TRBJ1-2; size: -; D: -; V: TRBV6-8
CDR3: CASGALGAYGNTIYF; DNA: TGTGCCAGCGGCGCGCTGGGGGCTTACGGAAACACCATATATTTT; J: TRBJ1-3; size: once; D: -; V: TRBV11-3
CDR3: CASSAYNSPLHF; DNA: TGTGCCAGCAGTGCCTATAATTCACCCCTCCACTTT; J: TRBJ1-6; size: few; D: -; V: TRBV6-8
CDR3: CASSPPTGVLTEAFF; DNA: TGTGCCAGCAGCCCACCGACAGGGGTGCTCACTGAAGCTTTCTTT; J: TRBJ1-1; size: -; D: TRBD1; V: TRBV11-3
CDR3: CASSLDLGDLTQYF; DNA: TGTGCCAGCAGCTTAGATCTAGGGGATCTGACCCAGTACTTC; J: TRBJ2-5; size: few; D: -; V: TRBV11-3
CDR3: CASSSQTQGTDTQYF; DNA: TGTGCCAGCTCATCTCAAACACAGGGGACAGATACGCAGTATTTT; J: TRBJ2-3; size: -; D: TRBD1; V: TRBV18
CDR3: CASSRDNNQPQHF; DNA: TGCGCCAGCAGTAGGGACAATAATCAGCCCCAGCATTTT; J: TRBJ1-5; size: -; D: -; V: TRBV10-2
CDR3: CASSGQGRHYGYTF; DNA: TGCGCCAGCAGCGGACAGGGTAGACACTATGGCTACACCTTC; J: TRBJ1-2; size: -; D: -; V: TRBV1
CDR3: CASSLMTSGTANTGELFF; DNA: TGTGCCAGCAGCTTAATGACTAGCGGTACCGCGAACACCGGGGAGCTGTTTTTT; J: TRBJ2-2; size: -; D: TRBD2; V: TRBV11-3
CDR3: CASSSGTPLYGNTIYF; DNA: TGTGCCAGCAGCTCCGGGACCCCGCTCTACGGAAACACCATATATTTT; J: TRBJ1-3; size: -; D: -; V: TRBV7-6
CDR3: CASSPTGNYGYTF; DNA: TGTGCCAGCAGTCCTACAGGAAACTATGGCTACACCTTC; J: TRBJ1-2; size: -; D: -; V: TRBV6-8